This is a list of T cell receptor beta chains from one sample in a study of regulatory T cells in long-lasting Graves disease. TCRdb reprocessed the multiplex PCR reads with MiXCR, giving one entry per CDR3 protein. Among under 500,000 distinct CDR3 sequences listed, about a sixth were seen once. This sample was also put to use in a study of T cells in Graves' hyperthyroidism and ophthalmopathy.

This specimen consisted of peripheral blood mononuclear cells (PBMCs), obtained at new diagnosis, from a patient treated with antithyroid drugs. Receptors originate from a woman in her 30s with Graves disease. The CDR3 runs from the conserved cysteine through the conserved F or W. The order of the fields is J gene, V gene, D gene, CDR3 length, clone size, CDR3 DNA, CDR3 protein. A D gene is named only where the DNA matches it firmly. Rows may omit the clone size; those that give it use once, few, many or a size class.

TRBJ2-7	TRBV2	TRBD1	14	many	TGTGCCAGCAGATCTACAGGGGGCTCCTACGAGCAGTACTTC	CASRSTGGSYEQYF
TRBJ2-1	TRBV6-5	TRBD1	18	many	TGTGCCAGCAGTTACTCACAGGGGATGCACCTCTCCTACAATGAGCAGTTCTTC	CASSYSQGMHLSYNEQFF
TRBJ1-5	TRBV28	TRBD1	15	many	TGTGCCAGCAGTGCGGACAGGGGCGAGACTCAGCCCCAGCATTTT	CASSADRGETQPQHF
TRBJ2-5	TRBV27	TRBD1	14	few	TGTGCCAGCAGTTCCTACAGGGGAACGGAGACCCAGTACTTC	CASSSYRGTETQYF
TRBJ1-1	TRBV15	.	15	many	TGTGCCACCAGCACTCGGACAAACATGAACACTGAAGCTTTCTTT	CATSTRTNMNTEAFF
TRBJ1-1	TRBV28	.	14	many	TGTGCCAGCAGTCCAGCCCTCACAGGGCCTGAAGCTTTCTTT	CASSPALTGPEAFF
TRBJ2-7	TRBV27	.	13	few	TGTGCCAGCAGTTTGGGACATGCCTACGAGCAGTACTTC	CASSLGHAYEQYF
TRBJ2-7	TRBV4-3	.	14	.	TGCGCCAGCAGCCCGAGCGACAGCACCTACGAGCAGTACTTC	CASSPSDSTYEQYF
TRBJ1-5	TRBV11-2	.	12	.	TGTGCCAGCAGCAACGACAATCAGCCCCAGCATTTT	CASSNDNQPQHF
TRBJ2-7	TRBV6-5	TRBD2	15	few	TGTGCCAGCAGTTTACTCGGGAGGAGGTCCTACGAGCAGTACTTC	CASSLLGRRSYEQYF
TRBJ2-7	TRBV3-1	.	15	few	TGTGCCAGCAGCCACCCCCCGAAGGGAAACTACGAGCAGTACTTC	CASSHPPKGNYEQYF
TRBJ1-5	TRBV2	TRBD1	15	.	TGTGCCAGCAAAAGGACAGGGAGGGGCAATCAGCCCCAGCATTTT	CASKRTGRGNQPQHF
TRBJ1-5	TRBV6-2/TRBV6-3	.	18	few	TGTGCCAGCAGTTACGAGGAACGGTTATACTATAGCAATCAGCCCCAGCATTTT	CASSYEERLYYSNQPQHF
TRBJ2-7	TRBV18	.	15	many	TGTGCCAGCTCACCCCGGGCCAGAGGAGGCTACGAGCAGTACTTC	CASSPRARGGYEQYF
TRBJ1-1	TRBV19	.	13	.	TGTGCCAGTAGGTACGGGGGCCTCACTGAAGCTTTCTTT	CASRYGGLTEAFF
TRBJ2-3	TRBV11-1	.	17	.	TGTGCCAGCAGCCCGACCATGGGACGGAGCCGCACAGATACGCAGTATTTT	CASSPTMGRSRTDTQYF
TRBJ2-5	TRBV2	TRBD1	17	.	TGTGCCAGCAGTGAAGGGGCTGGCAGGGGGAAAGAAGAGACCCAGTACTTC	CASSEGAGRGKEETQYF
TRBJ1-1	TRBV12-3/TRBV12-4	.	18	many	TGTGCCAGCAGTTTATCAGGACGGAACATGCTCATGAACACTGAAGCTTTCTTT	CASSLSGRNMLMNTEAFF
TRBJ1-3	TRBV15	TRBD1	18	many	TGTGCCACCAGCAGCTGGCCAGCCGGGACAGCCTCTGGAAACACCATATATTTT	CATSSWPAGTASGNTIYF
TRBJ1-1	TRBV29-1	.	13	many	TGCAGCGTTGAAAAGGGGCAGTTCACTGAAGCTTTCTTT	CSVEKGQFTEAFF
TRBJ2-1	TRBV7-3	TRBD2	16	many	TGTGCCAGCAGCTTCGGACTAGCGGGAGCAGGTGGGCCCCAGTTCTTC	CASSFGLAGAGGPQFF
TRBJ2-1	TRBV28	TRBD2	17	few	TGTGCCAGCAGTCCCGGGACTAGCGGCCAACGGGACAATGAGCAGTTCTTC	CASSPGTSGQRDNEQFF
TRBJ2-7	TRBV20-1	TRBD1	13	.	TGCAGTGCTAGGGACAGGGGGCAATCCGAGCAGTACTTC	CSARDRGQSEQYF
TRBJ2-1	TRBV28	TRBD2	16	many	TGTGCCAGCAGCAGACCTAGCGGGAGCTCCTACAATGAGCAGTTCTTC	CASSRPSGSSYNEQFF
TRBJ1-5	TRBV6-5	.	14	many	TGTGCCAGCAGTTACGATCGGGACAATCAGCCCCAGCATTTT	CASSYDRDNQPQHF
TRBJ1-2	TRBV6-1	TRBD1	14	many	TGTGCCAGCAGTAGGGACAGTCACATTTATGGCTACACCTTC	CASSRDSHIYGYTF
TRBJ2-3	TRBV6-2/TRBV6-3	.	14	many	TGTGCCAGCAGTTACGGACAGAGCACAGATACGCAGTATTTT	CASSYGQSTDTQYF
TRBJ2-3	TRBV27	.	20	many	TGTGCCAGCAGGCGTCGGACAGGGAGCGGGAGGACCTCTAGCACAGATACGCAGTATTTT	CASRRRTGSGRTSSTDTQYF
TRBJ1-3	TRBV11-2	TRBD1	15	many	TGTGCCAGCGGGACAGGGGAGCTCTCTGGAAACACCATATATTTT	CASGTGELSGNTIYF
TRBJ2-3	TRBV10-3	TRBD1	13	many	TGTGCCATCCACAGGGGGGGCACAGATACGCAGTATTTT	CAIHRGGTDTQYF
TRBJ2-2	TRBV3-1	.	16	many	TGTGCCAGCAGCCAAGAAAGGACTCCTTACACCGGGGAGCTGTTTTTT	CASSQERTPYTGELFF